This TCR beta chain was captured by sequencing in a study of blood T cell repertoires in COVID-19. Study-wide context: Samples of COVID-19 (acute and convalescent) were obtained from the United States, Italy and Spain.

Sequenced by immunoSEQ multiplex PCR; TCRdb stores in-frame clones only, minus some. Of about 110,000 clones in the sample, around 83% were seen once. Germline V gives CDR1 SGHNT, CDR2 YYREEE (reference sequence). Trimming pared 0 bases from V and 0 bases from J, leaving 13 bases between. The CDR3 totals 16 residues. Sequenced: peripheral blood. The rearrangement links TRBV5-4 to TRBJ2-7, with D uncertain. This TCR was sampled from a man in his 70s with acute or convalescent COVID-19. The CDR3 DNA follows: TGTGCCAGCAGCTTGGAAAGAGGCGTGATCTCCTACGAGCAGTACTTC. It specifies CASSLERGVISYEQYF.